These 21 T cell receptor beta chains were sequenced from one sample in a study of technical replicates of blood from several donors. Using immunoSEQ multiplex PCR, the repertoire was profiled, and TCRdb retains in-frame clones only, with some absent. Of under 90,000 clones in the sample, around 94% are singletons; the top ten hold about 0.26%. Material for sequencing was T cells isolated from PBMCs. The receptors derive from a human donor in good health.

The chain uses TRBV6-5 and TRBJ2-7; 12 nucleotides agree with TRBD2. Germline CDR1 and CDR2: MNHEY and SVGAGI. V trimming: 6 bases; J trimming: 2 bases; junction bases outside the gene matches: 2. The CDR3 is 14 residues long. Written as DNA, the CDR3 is TGTGCCAGCAGAAGACTAGCGGGAGCCTACGAGCAGTACTTC. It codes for CASRRLAGAYEQYF.

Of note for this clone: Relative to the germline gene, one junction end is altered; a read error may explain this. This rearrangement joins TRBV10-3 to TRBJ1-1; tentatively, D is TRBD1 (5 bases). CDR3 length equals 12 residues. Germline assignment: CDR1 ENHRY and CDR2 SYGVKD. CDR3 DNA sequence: TGTGCCACCAGTCCGGGGCGGGGTGAAGCTTTCTTT. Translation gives CATSPGRGEAFF.

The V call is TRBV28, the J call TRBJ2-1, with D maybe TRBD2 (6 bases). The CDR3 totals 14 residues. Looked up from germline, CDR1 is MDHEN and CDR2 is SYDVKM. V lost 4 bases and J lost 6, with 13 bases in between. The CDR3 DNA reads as TGTGCCAGCAGTTCCCGTCCGGGACTCAATGAGCAGTTCTTC. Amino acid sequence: CASSSRPGLNEQFF.

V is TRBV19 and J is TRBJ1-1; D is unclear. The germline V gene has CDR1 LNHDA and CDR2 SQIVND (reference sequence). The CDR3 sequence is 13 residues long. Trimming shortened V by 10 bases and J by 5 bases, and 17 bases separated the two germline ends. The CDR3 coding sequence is TGTGCCACCCAAGTCGGGGTACTGACTGAAGCTTTCTTT. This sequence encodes CATQVGVLTEAFF.

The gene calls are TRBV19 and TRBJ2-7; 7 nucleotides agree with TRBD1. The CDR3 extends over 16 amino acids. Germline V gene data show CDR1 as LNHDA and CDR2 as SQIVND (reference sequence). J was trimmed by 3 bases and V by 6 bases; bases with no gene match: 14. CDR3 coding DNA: TGTGCCAGTAGACAAGCTTGGGACAGACCTGACTACGAGCAGTACTTC. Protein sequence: CASRQAWDRPDYEQYF.

This chain's CDR3 is CASTTQDRYNEQFF. The CDR3 DNA sequence: TGTGCCAGCACCACCCAAGACAGGTACAATGAGCAGTTCTTC. J is TRBJ2-1 and V is TRBV27, with D maybe TRBD1 (6 bases). In germline, CDR1 is MNHEY, CDR2 SMNVEV (reference sequence). This CDR3 is built from 14 residues. V lost 7 bases and J 4 bases, leaving 14 bases between the germline ends.

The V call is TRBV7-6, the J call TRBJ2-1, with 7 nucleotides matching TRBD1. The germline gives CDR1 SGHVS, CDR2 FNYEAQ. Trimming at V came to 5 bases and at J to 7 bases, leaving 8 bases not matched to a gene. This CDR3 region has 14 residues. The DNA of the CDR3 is TGTGCCAGCAGCGAGAACAGGGGTTCTAATGAGCAGTTCTTC. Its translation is CASSENRGSNEQFF.

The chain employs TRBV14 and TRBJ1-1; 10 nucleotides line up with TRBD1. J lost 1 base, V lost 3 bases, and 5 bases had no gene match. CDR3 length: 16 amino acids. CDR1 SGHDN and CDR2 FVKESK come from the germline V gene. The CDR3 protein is CASSQTRTGGNTEAFF. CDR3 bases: TGTGCCAGCAGCCAGACGCGGACAGGGGGGAACACTGAAGCTTTCTTT. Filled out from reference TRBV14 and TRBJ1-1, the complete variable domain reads EAGVTQFPSHSVIEKGQTVTLRCDPISGHDNLYWYRRVMGKEIKFLLHFVKESKQDESGMPNNRFLAERTGGTYSTLKVQPAELEDSGVYFCASSQTRTGGNTEAFFGQGTRLTVV.

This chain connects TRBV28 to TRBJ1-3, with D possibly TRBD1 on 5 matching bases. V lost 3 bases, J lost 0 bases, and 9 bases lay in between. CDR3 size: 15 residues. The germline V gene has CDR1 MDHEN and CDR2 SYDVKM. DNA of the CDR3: TGTGCCAGCAGTTTGGCGACAGCCTCTGGAAACACCATATATTTT. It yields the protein CASSLATASGNTIYF.

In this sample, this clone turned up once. The CDR3 protein is CASSPGTAGSPLHF. The CDR3 region has the DNA TGCGCCAGCAGCCCGGGGACTGCTGGTTCACCCCTCCACTTT. This chain uses TRBV4-1 with TRBJ1-6; tentative D call: TRBD1 (5 bases). Germline V gives CDR1 MGHRA, CDR2 YSYEKL. The CDR3 contains 14 residues. V dropped 4 bases and J dropped 9 bases, with 13 bases sitting between them.

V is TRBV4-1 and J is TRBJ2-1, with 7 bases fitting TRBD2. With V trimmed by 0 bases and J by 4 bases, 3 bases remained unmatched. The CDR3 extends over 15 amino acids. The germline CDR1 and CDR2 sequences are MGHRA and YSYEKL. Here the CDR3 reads CASSQELARYNEQFF. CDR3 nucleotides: TGCGCCAGCAGCCAAGAACTAGCGCGATACAATGAGCAGTTCTTC.

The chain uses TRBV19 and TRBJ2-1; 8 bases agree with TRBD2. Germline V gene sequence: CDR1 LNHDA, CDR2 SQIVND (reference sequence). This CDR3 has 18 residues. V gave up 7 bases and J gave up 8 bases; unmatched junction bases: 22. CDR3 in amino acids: CASTPRSGSGYFVHEQFF. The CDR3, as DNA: TGTGCCAGTACCCCCCGGAGCGGGAGTGGTTACTTTGTCCATGAGCAGTTCTTC.

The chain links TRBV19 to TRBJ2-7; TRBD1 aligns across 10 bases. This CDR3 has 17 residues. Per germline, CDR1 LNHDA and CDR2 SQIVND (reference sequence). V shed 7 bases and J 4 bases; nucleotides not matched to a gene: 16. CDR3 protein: CASIGTGVGTDFYEQYF. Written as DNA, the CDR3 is TGTGCCAGTATTGGGACAGGGGTCGGTACCGACTTTTACGAGCAGTACTTC. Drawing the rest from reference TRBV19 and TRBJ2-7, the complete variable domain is DGGITQSPKYLFRKEGQNVTLSCEQNLNHDAMYWYRQDPGQGLRLIYYSQIVNDFQKGDIAEGYSVSREKKESFPLTVTSAQKNPTAFYLCASIGTGVGTDFYEQYFGPGTRLTVT.

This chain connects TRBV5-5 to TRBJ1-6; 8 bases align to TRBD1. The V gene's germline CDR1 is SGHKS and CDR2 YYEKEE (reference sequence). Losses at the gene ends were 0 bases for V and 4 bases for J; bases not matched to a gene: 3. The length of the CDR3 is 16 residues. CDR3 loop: CASSLARTGYNSPLHF. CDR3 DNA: TGTGCCAGCAGCTTGGCTCGGACAGGGTATAATTCACCCCTCCACTTT.

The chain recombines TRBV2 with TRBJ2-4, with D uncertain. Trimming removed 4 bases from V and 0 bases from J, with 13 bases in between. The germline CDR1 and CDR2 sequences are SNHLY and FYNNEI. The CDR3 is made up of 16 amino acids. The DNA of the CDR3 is TGTGCCAGCAGTGGAATAGGAGACTTAGCCAAAAACATTCAGTACTTC. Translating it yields CASSGIGDLAKNIQYF.

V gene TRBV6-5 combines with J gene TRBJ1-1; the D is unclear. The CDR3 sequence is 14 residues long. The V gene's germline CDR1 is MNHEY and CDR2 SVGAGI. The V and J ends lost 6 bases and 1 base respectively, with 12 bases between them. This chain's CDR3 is CASRRYGGNTEAFF. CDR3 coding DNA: TGTGCCAGCAGGCGGTACGGAGGGAACACTGAAGCTTTCTTT.

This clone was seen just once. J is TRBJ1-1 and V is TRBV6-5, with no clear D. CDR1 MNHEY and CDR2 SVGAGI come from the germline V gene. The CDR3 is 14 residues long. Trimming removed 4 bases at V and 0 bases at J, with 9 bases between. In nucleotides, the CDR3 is TGTGCCAGCAGTTTTACAAGAATGAACACTGAAGCTTTCTTT. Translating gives CASSFTRMNTEAFF.

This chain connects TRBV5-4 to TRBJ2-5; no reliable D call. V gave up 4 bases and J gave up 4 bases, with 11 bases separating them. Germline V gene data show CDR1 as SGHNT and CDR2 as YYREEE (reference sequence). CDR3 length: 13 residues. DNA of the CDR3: TGTGCCAGCAGCAGACCCCCAGGAGAGACCCAGTACTTC. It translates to CASSRPPGETQYF. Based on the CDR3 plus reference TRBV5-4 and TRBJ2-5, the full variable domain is ETGVTQSPTHLIKTRGQQVTLRCSSQSGHNTVSWYQQALGQGPQFIFQYYREEENGRGNFPPRFSGLQFPNYSSELNVNALELDDSALYLCASSRPPGETQYFGPGTRLLVL.

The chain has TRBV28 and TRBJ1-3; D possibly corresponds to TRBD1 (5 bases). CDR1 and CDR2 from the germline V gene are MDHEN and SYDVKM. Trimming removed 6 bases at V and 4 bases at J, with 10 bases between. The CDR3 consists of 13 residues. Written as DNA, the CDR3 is TGTGCCAGCAGCCCAGGGTTCGGAAACACCATATATTTT. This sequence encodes CASSPGFGNTIYF.

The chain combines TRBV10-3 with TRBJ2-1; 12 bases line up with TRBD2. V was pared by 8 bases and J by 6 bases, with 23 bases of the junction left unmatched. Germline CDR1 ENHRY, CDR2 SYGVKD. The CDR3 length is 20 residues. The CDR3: CAIHGPRLAGAPTVFNEQFF. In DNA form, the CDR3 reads TGTGCCATCCATGGTCCCCGACTAGCGGGAGCCCCTACGGTTTTCAATGAGCAGTTCTTC.

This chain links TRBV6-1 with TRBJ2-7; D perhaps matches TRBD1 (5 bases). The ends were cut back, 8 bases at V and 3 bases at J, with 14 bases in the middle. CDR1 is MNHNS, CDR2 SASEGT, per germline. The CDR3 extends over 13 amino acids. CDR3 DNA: TGTGCCAGCGCGCCAGGGCTCTACTACGAGCAGTACTTC. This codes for CASAPGLYYEQYF.